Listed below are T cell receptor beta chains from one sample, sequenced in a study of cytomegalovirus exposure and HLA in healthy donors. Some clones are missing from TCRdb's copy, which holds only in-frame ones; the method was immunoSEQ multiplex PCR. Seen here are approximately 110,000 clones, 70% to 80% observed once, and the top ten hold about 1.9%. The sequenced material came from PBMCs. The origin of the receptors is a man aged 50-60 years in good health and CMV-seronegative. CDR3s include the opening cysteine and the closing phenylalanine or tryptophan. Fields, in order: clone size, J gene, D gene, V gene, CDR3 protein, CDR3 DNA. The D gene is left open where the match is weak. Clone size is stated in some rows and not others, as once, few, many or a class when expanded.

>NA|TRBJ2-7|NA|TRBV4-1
CASSQVLRGSYEQYF
TGCGCCAGCAGCCAAGTTTTGCGGGGATCCTACGAGCAGTACTTC
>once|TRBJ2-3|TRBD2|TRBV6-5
CASSHALAGGNTQYF
TGTGCCAGCAGCCACGCGCTAGCGGGGGGGAATACGCAGTATTTT
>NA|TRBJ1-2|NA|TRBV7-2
CASSLGTIRGYTF
TGTGCCAGCAGCTTAGGGACAATAAGGGGCTACACCTTC
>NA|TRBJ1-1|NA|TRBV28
CASSLSLGEGTEAFF
TGTGCCAGCAGTTTAAGCTTAGGTGAGGGCACTGAAGCTTTCTTT
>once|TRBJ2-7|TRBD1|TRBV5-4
CASSVDRAGYEQYF
TGTGCCAGCAGCGTTGACAGGGCTGGGTACGAGCAGTACTTC
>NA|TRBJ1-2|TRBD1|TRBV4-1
CASSQEITGEGYTF
TGCGCCAGCAGCCAAGAAATCACAGGGGAAGGCTACACCTTC
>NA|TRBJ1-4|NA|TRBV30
CAWSLGRGEKLFF
TGTGCCTGGAGTCTGGGGAGGGGTGAAAAACTGTTTTTT
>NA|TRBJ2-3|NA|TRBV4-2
CASGQPGTGEDTQYF
TGTGCCAGCGGCCAGCCGGGGACGGGGGAAGATACGCAGTATTTT
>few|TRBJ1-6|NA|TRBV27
CASSLSVQGNSPLHF
TGTGCCAGCAGTTTATCGGTCCAGGGGAATTCACCCCTCCACTTT
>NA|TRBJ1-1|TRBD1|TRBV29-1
CSAGTANTEAFF
TGCAGCGCCGGGACAGCGAACACTGAAGCTTTCTTT
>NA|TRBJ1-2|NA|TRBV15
CATSSDMNYGYTF
TGTGCCACCAGCTCAGACATGAACTATGGCTACACCTTC
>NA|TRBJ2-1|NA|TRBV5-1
CASSFDGGRNNEQFF
TGCGCCAGCAGCTTTGACGGGGGGCGAAACAATGAGCAGTTCTTC
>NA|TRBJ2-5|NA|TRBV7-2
CASSRRVTETQYF
TGTGCCAGCAGCCGCAGGGTTACGGAGACCCAGTACTTC
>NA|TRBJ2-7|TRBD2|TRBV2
CASTGLAGGYLSYEQYF
TGTGCCAGCACGGGACTAGCGGGGGGCTACCTATCCTACGAGCAGTACTTC
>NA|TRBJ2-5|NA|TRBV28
CASGGGGAQETQYF
TGTGCCAGCGGGGGAGGGGGGGCCCAAGAGACCCAGTACTTC
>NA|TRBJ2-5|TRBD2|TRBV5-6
CASSSVRTSGKETQYF
TGTGCCAGCAGCTCTGTTAGGACTAGCGGGAAAGAGACCCAGTACTTC
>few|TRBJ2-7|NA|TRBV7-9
CSSSTPQGLNSYEQYF
TGTTCCAGCAGCACTCCACAGGGTTTGAACTCCTACGAGCAGTACTTC
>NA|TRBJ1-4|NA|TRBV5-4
CASSLGGGSEKLFF
TGTGCCAGCAGCTTGGGAGGGGGAAGTGAAAAACTGTTTTTT
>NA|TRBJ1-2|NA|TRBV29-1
CSVDGRTTTRGGGYTF
TGCAGCGTTGATGGAAGAACGACTACGCGAGGGGGAGGCTACACCTTC
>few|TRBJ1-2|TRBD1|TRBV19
CASSMGETGTGYTF
TGTGCCAGTAGTATGGGAGAGACAGGGACCGGCTACACCTTC
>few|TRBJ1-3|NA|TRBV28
CASSFTRDSGNTIYF
TGTGCCAGCAGTTTCACCCGGGACTCTGGAAACACCATATATTTT
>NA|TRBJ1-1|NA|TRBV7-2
CASSFGPGSVVNTEAFF
TGTGCCAGCAGCTTCGGCCCCGGGTCGGTGGTGAACACTGAAGCTTTCTTT
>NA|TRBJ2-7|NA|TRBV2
CASKPDPQGTYEQYF
TGTGCCAGCAAACCTGACCCACAGGGTACCTACGAGCAGTACTTC
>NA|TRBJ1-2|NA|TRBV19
CASSDRGGSNYGYTF
TGTGCCAGTAGTGATCGTGGAGGATCTAACTATGGCTACACCTTC
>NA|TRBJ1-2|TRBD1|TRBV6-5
CASSFQRVRGRGYTF
TGTGCCAGCAGTTTCCAGAGGGTCAGGGGGAGAGGCTACACCTTC
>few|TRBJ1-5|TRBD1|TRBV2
CASLRDRNQPQHF
TGTGCCAGCCTTCGGGACAGAAATCAGCCCCAGCATTTT
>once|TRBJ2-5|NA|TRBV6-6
CASSQAAGETQYF
TGTGCCAGCAGTCAAGCGGCCGGAGAGACCCAGTACTTC
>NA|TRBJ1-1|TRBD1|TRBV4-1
CASSPRNRGHDEAFF
TGCGCCAGCAGCCCTAGAAACAGGGGGCATGATGAAGCTTTCTTT
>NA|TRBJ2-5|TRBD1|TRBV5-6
CASSTGGQGGETQYF
TGTGCCAGCAGTACCGGGGGACAGGGCGGAGAGACCCAGTACTTC
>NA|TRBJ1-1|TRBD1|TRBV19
CASRPGQGETEAFF
TGTGCCAGTAGGCCCGGACAGGGGGAGACTGAAGCTTTCTTT
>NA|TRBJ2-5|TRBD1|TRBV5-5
CASSLQQGNQETQYF
TGTGCCAGCAGCTTACAACAGGGGAATCAAGAGACCCAGTACTTC
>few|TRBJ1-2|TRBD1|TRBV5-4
CASSPQGEGYGYTF
TGTGCCAGCAGCCCACAGGGGGAGGGCTATGGCTACACCTTC
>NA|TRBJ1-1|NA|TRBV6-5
CASRWRSRGYGWAFF
TGTGCCAGCAGGTGGAGGTCCCGCGGTTATGGATGGGCTTTCTTT
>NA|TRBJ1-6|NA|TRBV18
CASSWSYNSPLHF
TGTGCCAGCTCCTGGAGCTATAATTCACCCCTCCACTTT
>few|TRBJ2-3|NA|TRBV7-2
CASSSLGQTNTQYF
TGTGCCAGCAGCTCGCTGGGCCAGACGAATACGCAGTATTTT